The 27 T cell receptor beta chains in this list originate from one sample, sequenced in a study of blood T cell repertoires in COVID-19. Assay used: immunoSEQ multiplex PCR; TCRdb lists only in-frame clones, some missing. Here the sample spans approximately 90,000 clones, roughly 80% being singletons. The sequenced material came from peripheral blood. These receptors all stem from a human donor in a cohort sampled during active COVID-19.

The chain has TRBV29-1 and TRBJ1-1; D uncertain. The ends were cut back, 3 bases at V and 4 bases at J, with 6 bases in the middle. The CDR3 length is 11 residues. Germline loops: CDR1 SQVTM, CDR2 ANQGSEA. DNA for the CDR3: TGCAGCGTTGATAGCCCCACTGAAGCTTTCTTT. Translation gives CSVDSPTEAFF.

The table lists this clone with many counts. Other DNA sequences from this sample encode an identical CDR3 as well. CDR3 amino acids: CASSIRGLDTEAFF. CDR3 bases: TGTGCCAGTAGTATCAGGGGTTTGGACACTGAAGCTTTCTTT. The rearrangement links TRBV19 to TRBJ1-1; the D gene is possibly TRBD1 (6 bases). Between the trimmed V and J ends, which lost 3 bases and 3 bases, there was a span of 11 bases. The CDR3 has 14 amino acids. Germline CDR1 reads LNHDA; CDR2 reads SQIVND (reference sequence).

The chain is built from TRBV4-1 and TRBJ2-5, with 7 bases matching TRBD2. The CDR3 contains 14 residues. V lost 1 base and J lost 5; bases outside the gene matches: 4. The germline V gene encodes CDR1 MGHRA and CDR2 YSYEKL. The CDR3 protein is CASSQVGGVETQYF. The CDR3 nucleotides are TGCGCCAGCAGCCAAGTGGGAGGGGTTGAGACCCAGTACTTC.

The chain has TRBV27 and TRBJ2-7, with 7 bases that match TRBD2. The V and J ends lost 5 bases and 4 bases, in that order; junction bases with no gene match: 5. The CDR3 covers 13 residues. Per germline, CDR1 MNHEY and CDR2 SMNVEV (reference sequence). CDR3 amino acids: CASSQTGGYEQYF. CDR3 sequence (DNA): TGTGCCAGCAGTCAAACCGGGGGGTACGAGCAGTACTTC.

This clone was seen just once. J is TRBJ1-1 and V is TRBV30, with 8 bases fitting TRBD1. V lost 1 base and J lost 0; bases outside the gene matches: 7. This CDR3 is 16 amino acids long. The germline gives CDR1 GTSNPN, CDR2 SVGIG (reference sequence). The CDR3 protein is CAWSGGATGVNTEAFF. CDR3 nucleotide sequence: TGTGCCTGGAGTGGTGGAGCGACAGGGGTGAACACTGAAGCTTTCTTT.

The chain has TRBV5-1 and TRBJ2-1, with 8 bases lining up with TRBD2. The junction had 9 bases not matched to a gene; V was cut back by 2 bases and J by 8 bases. CDR1 is SGHRS, CDR2 YFSETQ, per germline. The CDR3 has 15 amino acids. CDR3 DNA sequence: TGCGCCAGCAGCTTTTTTTCCGGGAGGGCCGATGAGCAGTTCTTC. This codes for CASSFFSGRADEQFF. The full variable domain, its missing parts supplied by reference TRBV5-1 and TRBJ2-1, is KAGVTQTPRYLIKTRGQQVTLSCSPISGHRSVSWYQQTPGQGLQFLFEYFSETQRNKGNFPGRFSGRQFSNSRSEMNVSTLELGDSALYLCASSFFSGRADEQFFGPGTRLTVL.

V is TRBV3-1 (or the pseudogene TRBV3-2) and J is TRBJ2-5; D not certain. This CDR3 region has 14 residues. Per germline, CDR1 LGHDT and CDR2 YNNKEL (reference sequence). Between the trimmed V and J ends, which lost 1 base and 0 bases, there was a span of 6 bases. CDR3 DNA: TGTGCCAGCAGCCAAGGGCCCAACCAAGAGACCCAGTACTTC. This encodes CASSQGPNQETQYF.

The chain couples TRBV7-2 to TRBJ2-3; 7 bases agree with TRBD2. V trimming: 5 bases; J trimming: 1 base; junction bases outside the gene matches: 15. Germline V lookup: CDR1 SGHTA, CDR2 FQGNSA. The CDR3 has 18 residues. CDR3 protein: CASSPRTGIAGRTDTQYF. The CDR3 DNA follows: TGTGCCAGCAGCCCGCGGACCGGCATAGCGGGCCGCACAGATACGCAGTATTTT.

The chain uses TRBV19 and TRBJ2-7; 8 nucleotides line up with TRBD2. Germline V gene lookup returns CDR1 LNHDA and CDR2 SQIVND (reference sequence). V trimming: 6 bases; J trimming: 9 bases; junction bases outside the gene matches: 16. The CDR3 runs 15 residues. CDR3 region: CASRPSGSDPEAQYF. DNA of the CDR3: TGTGCCAGTAGACCAAGCGGGAGCGACCCCGAGGCGCAGTACTTC.

CDR3 residues: CSVAGQKRGGYTF. The CDR3 nucleotides are TGCAGCGTTGCGGGACAAAAAAGGGGTGGCTACACCTTC. The chain has TRBV29-1 and TRBJ1-2, with a possible D match to TRBD1 (6 bases). Looked up from germline, CDR1 is SQVTM and CDR2 is ANQGSEA. V was clipped by 4 bases and J by 7 bases, with 16 bases between them. CDR3 size: 13 residues. The entire variable domain, with the rest obtained from reference TRBV29-1 and TRBJ1-2, is as follows: SAVISQKPSRDICQRGTSLTIQCQVDSQVTMMFWYRQQPGQSLTLIATANQGSEATYESGFVIDKFPISRPNLTFSTLTVSNMSPEDSSIYLCSVAGQKRGGYTFGSGTRLTVV.

V is TRBV6-2 or TRBV6-3 and J is TRBJ2-7; 9 nucleotides line up with TRBD1. In germline, CDR1 is MNHEY, CDR2 SVGEGT. CDR3 length: 15 residues. V was pared by 4 bases and J by 6 bases, with 10 bases of the junction left unmatched. CDR3 in amino acids: CASSSSGTGSSEQYF. CDR3 DNA sequence: TGTGCCAGCAGTTCCTCCGGGACAGGGTCTTCCGAGCAGTACTTC.

The chain couples TRBV9 to TRBJ2-1; D unclear. Trimming shortened V by 0 bases and J by 4 bases, and 14 bases separated the two germline ends. From germline, CDR1 is SGDLS and CDR2 YYNGEE. The CDR3 extends over 16 amino acids. Written as DNA, the CDR3 is TGTGCCAGCAGCGTAGAGTTCTCGTCTCGGTACAATGAGCAGTTCTTC. Encoded protein: CASSVEFSSRYNEQFF.

The genes are TRBV25-1 and TRBJ2-7, with 7 bases identical to TRBD2. After removal of 8 bases from V and 3 bases from J, the junction contained 4 bases not matched to a gene. This CDR3 contains 12 residues. From germline, CDR1 is MGHDK and CDR2 SYGVNS. This chain's CDR3 is CASAGTNYEQYF. CDR3 DNA: TGTGCCAGCGCGGGGACTAACTACGAGCAGTACTTC.

The CDR3 here is CASSPRTIIDTQYF. In DNA, the CDR3 is TGTGCCAGCAGCCCCCGGACTATTATAGATACGCAGTATTTT. The V call is TRBV7-8, the J call TRBJ2-3; weak D call: TRBD2 (6 bases). CDR1 and CDR2 from the germline V gene are SGHVS and FQNEAQ. V dropped 5 bases and J dropped 5 bases, with 14 bases sitting between them. The CDR3 has 14 residues. Supplemented by reference TRBV7-8 and TRBJ2-3, the full variable domain reads GAGVSQSPRYKVAKRGQDVALRCDPISGHVSLFWYQQALGQGPEFLTYFQNEAQLDKSGLPSDRFFAERPEGSVSTLKIQRTQQEDSAVYLCASSPRTIIDTQYFGPGTRLTVL.

The genes are TRBV28 and TRBJ2-3; D ambiguous. Germline V CDR1 and CDR2: MDHEN, SYDVKM. CDR3 length: 15 residues. V lost 5 bases and J lost 0, with 12 bases in between. The CDR3 DNA follows: TGTGCCAGCAGTACTACCGGCACTAGCACAGATACGCAGTATTTT. It translates to CASSTTGTSTDTQYF.

The chain has TRBV5-4 and TRBJ2-3, with 8 bases fitting TRBD2. The length of the CDR3 is 14 residues. V dropped 4 bases and J dropped 6; count of bases not matched to a gene: 7. Germline V CDR1 and CDR2: SGHNT, YYREEE (reference sequence). The CDR3 is CASSPQRESDTQYF. In DNA, the CDR3 is TGTGCCAGCAGCCCACAGCGGGAGTCCGATACGCAGTATTTT.

This clone came up a few times. The chain joins TRBV24-1 to TRBJ2-7, with a possible D match to TRBD2 (7 bases). The CDR3 is made up of 15 amino acids. The germline CDR1 and CDR2 sequences are KGHDR and SFDVKD. V was cut by 3 bases and J by 3 bases, with 14 bases left in between. The DNA for the CDR3 is TGTGCCACCAGTGATGCGGGGGCGAATGTCTACGAGCAGTACTTC. Amino acids: CATSDAGANVYEQYF.

The CDR3 DNA is TGTGCCAGCAGTTTAGCGGGACTAGAACCCTTACAGTACTTC. This codes for CASSLAGLEPLQYF. The genes are TRBV28 and TRBJ2-7, with 8 bases identical to TRBD2. The CDR3 extends over 14 amino acids. Per the germline V gene, CDR1 is MDHEN and CDR2 is SYDVKM. V shed 2 bases and J 10 bases; nucleotides not matched to a gene: 10.

This chain connects TRBV29-1 to TRBJ2-7; the match to TRBD1 covers 9 bases. The J segment lost 1 base and the V segment lost 3 bases, leaving 16 bases of the junction unmatched. Germline V lookup: CDR1 SQVTM, CDR2 ANQGSEA. The CDR3 runs 18 residues. CDR3 sequence: CSVEAGTGMSGGSYEQYF. CDR3 DNA sequence: TGCAGCGTTGAGGCCGGGACAGGGATGTCGGGCGGTTCCTACGAGCAGTACTTC.

The chain employs TRBV7-9 and TRBJ1-1, with D possibly matching TRBD1 (5 bases). The V end lost 1 base, the J end lost 6 bases, and 12 bases lay between the germline ends. Looked up from germline, CDR1 is SEHNR and CDR2 is FQNEAQ (reference sequence). The CDR3 consists of 14 residues. The CDR3 sequence is CASSLGQGNAEAFF. The CDR3 coding sequence is TGTGCCAGCAGCTTAGGGCAGGGTAATGCTGAAGCTTTCTTT.

This clone was detected once. Additional DNA sequences in this sample encode the identical CDR3. This rearrangement joins TRBV5-1 to TRBJ2-1; D remains ambiguous. Trimming shortened V by 0 bases and J by 0 bases, and 7 bases separated the two germline ends. The CDR3 has 15 amino acids. In germline, CDR1 is SGHRS, CDR2 YFSETQ. CDR3: CASSLGLVSYNEQFF. The CDR3, as DNA: TGCGCCAGCAGCTTGGGCCTAGTCTCCTACAATGAGCAGTTCTTC.

The rearrangement links TRBV7-3 to TRBJ2-5; TRBD1 matches at 10 bases. V shed 2 bases, J shed 12 bases, and the junction held 6 bases outside the gene matches. Germline CDR1 SGHTA, CDR2 FQGTGA. The CDR3 totals 13 residues. CDR3 DNA: TGTGCCAGCAGCTTAGACCGGGACAGGGGAAAGTACTTC. As protein: CASSLDRDRGKYF.

In this sample, this clone turned up a few times. The chain is built from TRBV5-1 and TRBJ2-1; TRBD2 aligns across 7 bases. V shed 0 bases and J 4 bases; nucleotides not matched to a gene: 7. This CDR3 is built from 16 residues. Germline assignment: CDR1 SGHRS and CDR2 YFSETQ. This chain's CDR3 is CASSLGAGVWYNEQFF. CDR3 in DNA: TGCGCCAGCAGCTTGGGGGCGGGAGTGTGGTACAATGAGCAGTTCTTC. Combining the CDR3 with reference TRBV5-1 and TRBJ2-1 gives the whole variable domain KAGVTQTPRYLIKTRGQQVTLSCSPISGHRSVSWYQQTPGQGLQFLFEYFSETQRNKGNFPGRFSGRQFSNSRSEMNVSTLELGDSALYLCASSLGAGVWYNEQFFGPGTRLTVL.

The chain has TRBV28 and TRBJ2-5, with 7 bases fitting TRBD1. Germline values: CDR1 MDHEN, CDR2 SYDVKM. V shed 3 bases and J 3 bases; nucleotides not matched to a gene: 10. The CDR3 loop spans 16 amino acids. The CDR3 nucleotides read TGTGCCAGCAGTTTTGATAGGTCCGGGACAGAAGAGACCCAGTACTTC. It is translated as CASSFDRSGTEETQYF.

V usage is TRBV29-1 and J usage is TRBJ2-7, with 14 bases identical to TRBD2. V trimming: 6 bases; J trimming: 6 bases; junction bases outside the gene matches: 7. The CDR3 extends over 14 amino acids. Germline lookup yields CDR1 SQVTM and CDR2 ANQGSEA. Written as DNA, the CDR3 is TGCAGCGTCGCCGAGACTAGCGGGAGGGCCGAGCAGTACTTC. Protein product: CSVAETSGRAEQYF.

The chain joins TRBV9 to TRBJ2-2; D is perhaps TRBD1 (6 bases). The CDR3 loop spans 13 amino acids. CDR1 is SGDLS, CDR2 YYNGEE, per germline. The ends were cut back, 6 bases at V and 1 base at J, with 7 bases in the middle. CDR3 sequence (DNA): TGTGCCAGCACAGGGGTGAACACCGGGGAGCTGTTTTTT. This sequence encodes CASTGVNTGELFF.

The chain joins TRBV28 to TRBJ2-7, with TRBD2 identical over 8 bases. With V trimmed by 11 bases and J by 5 bases, 11 bases remained unmatched. Germline V gives CDR1 MDHEN, CDR2 SYDVKM. This CDR3 has 13 residues. The CDR3 reads CAALKRETDEQYF. The CDR3 coding sequence is TGTGCCGCATTAAAGCGGGAGACAGACGAGCAGTACTTC.